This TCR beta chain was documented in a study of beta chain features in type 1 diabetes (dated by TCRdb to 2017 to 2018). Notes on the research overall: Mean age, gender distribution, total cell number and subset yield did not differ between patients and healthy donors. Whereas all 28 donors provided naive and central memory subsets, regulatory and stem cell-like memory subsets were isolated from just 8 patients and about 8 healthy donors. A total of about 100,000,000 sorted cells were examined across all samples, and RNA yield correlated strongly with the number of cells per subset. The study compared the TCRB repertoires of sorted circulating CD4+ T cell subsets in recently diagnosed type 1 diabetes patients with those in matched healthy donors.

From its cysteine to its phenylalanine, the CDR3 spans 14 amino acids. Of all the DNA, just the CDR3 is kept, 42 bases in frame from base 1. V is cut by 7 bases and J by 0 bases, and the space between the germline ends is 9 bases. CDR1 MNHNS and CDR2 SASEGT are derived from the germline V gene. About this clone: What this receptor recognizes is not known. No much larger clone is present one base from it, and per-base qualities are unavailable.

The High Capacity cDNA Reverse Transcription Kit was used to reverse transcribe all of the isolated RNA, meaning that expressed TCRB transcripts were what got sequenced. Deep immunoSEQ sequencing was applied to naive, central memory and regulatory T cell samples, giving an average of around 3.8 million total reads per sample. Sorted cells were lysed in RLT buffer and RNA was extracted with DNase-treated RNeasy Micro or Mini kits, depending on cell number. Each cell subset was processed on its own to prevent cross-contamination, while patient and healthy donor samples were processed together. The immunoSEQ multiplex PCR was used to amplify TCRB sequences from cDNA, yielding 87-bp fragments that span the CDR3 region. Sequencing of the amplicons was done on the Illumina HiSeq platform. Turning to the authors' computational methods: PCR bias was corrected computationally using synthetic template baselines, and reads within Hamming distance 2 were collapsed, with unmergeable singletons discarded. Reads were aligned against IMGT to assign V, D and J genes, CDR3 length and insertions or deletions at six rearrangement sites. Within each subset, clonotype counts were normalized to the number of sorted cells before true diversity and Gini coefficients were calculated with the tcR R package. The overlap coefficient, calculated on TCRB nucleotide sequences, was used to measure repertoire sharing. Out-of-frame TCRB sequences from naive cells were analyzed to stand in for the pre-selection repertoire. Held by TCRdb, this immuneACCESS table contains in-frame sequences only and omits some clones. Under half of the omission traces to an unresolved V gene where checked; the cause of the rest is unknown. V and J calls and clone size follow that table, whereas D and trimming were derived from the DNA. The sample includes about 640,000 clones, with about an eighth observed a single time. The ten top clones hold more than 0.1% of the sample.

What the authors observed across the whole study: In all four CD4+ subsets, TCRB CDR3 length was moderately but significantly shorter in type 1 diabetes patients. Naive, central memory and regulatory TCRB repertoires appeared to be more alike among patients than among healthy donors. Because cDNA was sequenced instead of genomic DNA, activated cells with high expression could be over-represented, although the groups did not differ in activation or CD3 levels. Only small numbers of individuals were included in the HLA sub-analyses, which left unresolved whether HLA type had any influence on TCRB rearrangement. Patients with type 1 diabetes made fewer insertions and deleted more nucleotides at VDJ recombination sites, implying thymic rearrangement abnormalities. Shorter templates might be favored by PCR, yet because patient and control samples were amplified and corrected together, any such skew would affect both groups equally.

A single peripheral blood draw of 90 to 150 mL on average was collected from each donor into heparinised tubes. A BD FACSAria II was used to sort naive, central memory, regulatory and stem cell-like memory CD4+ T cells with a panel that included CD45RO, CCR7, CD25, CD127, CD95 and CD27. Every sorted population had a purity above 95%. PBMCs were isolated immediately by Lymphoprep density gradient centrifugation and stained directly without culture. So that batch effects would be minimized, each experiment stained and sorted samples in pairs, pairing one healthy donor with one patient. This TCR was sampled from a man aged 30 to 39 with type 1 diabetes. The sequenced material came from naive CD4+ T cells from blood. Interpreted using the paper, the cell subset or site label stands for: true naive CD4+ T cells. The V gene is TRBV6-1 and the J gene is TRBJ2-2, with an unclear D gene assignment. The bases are TGTGCCAGCACTCGACTCGCGAACACCGGGGAGCTGTTTTTT. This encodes CASTRLANTGELFF.